The 16 T cell receptor beta chains below all came from one sample that was sequenced in a study of T cell changes during pregnancy in multiple sclerosis. The table came from immunoSEQ multiplex PCR; TCRdb's copy has only in-frame clones and leaves some out. Counted here are more than 35,000 clones, around nine tenths occurring once; the ten biggest clones make up 0.6% to 0.9%. The sample in question was CD4+ T cells from peripheral blood mononuclear cells, obtained after pregnancy. The origin of the receptors is a female donor in good health, enrolled as a control in a pregnancy study.

The sample holds a few counts of this clone. J is TRBJ1-1 and V is TRBV30; D gene uncertain. CDR3 length equals 13 residues. Germline assignment: CDR1 GTSNPN and CDR2 SVGIG (reference sequence). Trimming shortened V by 1 base and J by 5 bases, and 11 bases separated the two germline ends. DNA of the CDR3: TGTGCCTGGAGTGCGGGATTGGGTACTGAAGCTTTCTTT. This gives the protein CAWSAGLGTEAFF. The full variable domain, with the rest looked up from reference TRBV30 and TRBJ1-1, is SQTIHQWPATLVQPVGSPLSLECTVEGTSNPNLYWYRQAAGRGLQLLFYSVGIGQISSEVPQNLSASRPQDRQFILSSKKLLLSDSGFYLCAWSAGLGTEAFFGQGTRLTVV.

J is TRBJ1-2 and V is TRBV6-8, with 8 bases identical to TRBD1. Germline CDR1 is MNHGY and CDR2 is SAAAGT. The CDR3 is 13 amino acids. The V and J ends lost 5 bases and 10 bases, in that order; junction bases with no gene match: 9. CDR3 sequence (DNA): TGTGCCAGCAGTCGCCAGGACAGGGAAGACTACACCTTC. Translation gives CASSRQDREDYTF.

This chain joins TRBV28 and TRBJ2-7, with 9 nucleotides matching TRBD2. Germline values: CDR1 MDHEN, CDR2 SYDVKM. CDR3 size: 14 residues. With 5 bases clipped from V and 6 bases from J, the junction kept 8 bases outside the gene matches. This CDR3 reads CASSLSGRTSEQYF. The CDR3 DNA sequence: TGTGCCAGCAGTCTTAGCGGGAGAACGTCCGAGCAGTACTTC.

This clone appeared a single time. The chain couples TRBV27 to TRBJ2-7, with 9 positions matching TRBD1. V trimming: 5 bases; J trimming: 3 bases; junction bases outside the gene matches: 2. The germline V gene encodes CDR1 MNHEY and CDR2 SMNVEV (reference sequence). The CDR3 is 13 amino acids. CDR3 sequence (DNA): TGTGCCAGCAGTGCGACAGGGGGCTACGAGCAGTACTTC. It specifies CASSATGGYEQYF.

In regard to this clone: At one of its ends the junction is not consistent with the germline gene, which may arise from a read error. This chain links TRBV6-1 with TRBJ1-6; D gene unclear. The CDR3 runs 15 residues. Per germline, CDR1 MNHNS and CDR2 SASEGT. CDR3 protein: CAGSVATYSNSPLHF. The CDR3 DNA reads TGTGCCGGCAGTGTGGCTACTTACAGCAATTCACCCCTCCACTTT.

The rearrangement uses TRBV2 and TRBJ2-3; 9 bases are a match to TRBD2. The CDR3 runs 18 residues. Germline lookup yields CDR1 SNHLY and CDR2 FYNNEI. Trimming cost V 6 bases and J 2 bases; bases outside gene matches: 15. CDR3 coding DNA: TGTGCCAGCAGCGGATTTACCCGGACTAGCGTATACACAGATACGCAGTATTTT. Residues: CASSGFTRTSVYTDTQYF.

The V and J genes are TRBV9 and TRBJ2-2; D perhaps matches TRBD1 (5 bases). Germline CDR1 and CDR2: SGDLS and YYNGEE. The ends were cut back, 4 bases at V and 6 bases at J, with 16 bases in the middle. This CDR3 has 15 residues. The CDR3 DNA reads TGTGCCAGCAGCTTCAGGGTTCGTGGGTCCGGGGAGCTGTTTTTT. Its protein product is CASSFRVRGSGELFF. The variable domain in full, completed from reference TRBV9 and TRBJ2-2, reads DSGVTQTPKHLITATGQRVTLRCSPRSGDLSVYWYQQSLDQGLQFLIQYYNGEERAKGNILERFSAQQFPDLHSELNLSSLELGDSALYFCASSFRVRGSGELFFGEGSRLTVL.

In its sample, this clone was seen a few times. This chain joins TRBV7-9 and TRBJ1-6, with a weak D call TRBD1 (6 bases). CDR3 size: 14 residues. V lost 6 bases and J lost 6, with 12 bases in between. The germline V gene encodes CDR1 SEHNR and CDR2 FQNEAQ (reference sequence). The CDR3 DNA sequence: TGTGCCAGCAGTTCTGGACAGTTTAATTCACCCCTCCACTTT. It yields the protein CASSSGQFNSPLHF. The entire variable domain, with the rest obtained from reference TRBV7-9 and TRBJ1-6, is as follows: DTGVSQNPRHKITKRGQNVTFRCDPISEHNRLYWYRQTLGQGPEFLTYFQNEAQLEKSRLLSDRFSAERPKGSFSTLEIQRTEQGDSAMYLCASSSGQFNSPLHFGNGTRLTVT.

This clone was observed a single time. The V and J genes are TRBV2 and TRBJ2-1; TRBD1 might be the D (6 bases). This CDR3 has 13 residues. The V gene lost 6 bases and the J gene lost 6 bases, with 12 bases spanning the gap. Germline values: CDR1 SNHLY, CDR2 FYNNEI. CDR3 protein: CASRPTGFNEQFF. For the CDR3, the DNA is TGTGCCAGCAGGCCCACAGGGTTCAATGAGCAGTTCTTC.

This chain links TRBV5-4 with TRBJ2-3, with TRBD2 matching over 9 bases. CDR1 is SGHNT and CDR2 is YYREEE in the germline V gene (reference sequence). The ends lost 9 bases at V and 5 bases at J; junction bases unmatched: 22. The CDR3 extends over 18 amino acids. CDR3 DNA sequence: TGTGCCATACTACCAGGAGGTGGCGGGGGGGCCACGGTAGATACGCAGTATTTT. It encodes CAILPGGGGGATVDTQYF.

V usage is TRBV11-3 and J usage is TRBJ2-2; 7 nucleotides agree with TRBD1. Trimming at V came to 0 bases and at J to 4 bases, leaving 8 bases not matched to a gene. The V gene's germline CDR1 is SGHNT and CDR2 YENEEA. The CDR3 runs to 17 residues. The CDR3 DNA follows: TGTGCCAGCAGCTTAGATCCCACAGGGGTCGCCACCGGGGAGCTGTTTTTT. This encodes CASSLDPTGVATGELFF.

The chain carries TRBV7-3 and TRBJ1-1; 7 bases are shared with TRBD1. Per the germline V gene, CDR1 is SGHTA and CDR2 is FQGTGA. CDR3 length: 13 amino acids. The trim removed 3 bases at V and 3 bases at J, leaving 1 base unmatched. CDR3 sequence (DNA): TGTGCCAGCAGCTTTACAGGGGACACTGAAGCTTTCTTT. This sequence encodes CASSFTGDTEAFF.

The chain joins TRBV6-6 to TRBJ2-7; D perhaps matches TRBD1 (5 bases). Germline loops: CDR1 MNHNY, CDR2 SVGAGI (reference sequence). V was trimmed by 6 bases and J by 3 bases, leaving 15 bases between them. This CDR3 has 14 residues. This chain's CDR3 is CASSLDQGSYEQYF. DNA of the CDR3: TGTGCCAGCAGCCTCGACCAGGGAAGCTACGAGCAGTACTTC.

The chain joins TRBV9 to TRBJ2-1; 10 nucleotides line up with TRBD2. Germline V gene lookup returns CDR1 SGDLS and CDR2 YYNGEE. The CDR3 has 14 amino acids. The J segment lost 12 bases and the V segment lost 0 bases, leaving 6 bases of the junction unmatched. The CDR3 reads CASSVDRPSGRQFF. The CDR3 nucleotides read TGTGCCAGCAGCGTAGACCGTCCTAGCGGGAGGCAGTTCTTC.

V usage is TRBV5-1 and J usage is TRBJ1-3; D ambiguous. The germline V gene has CDR1 SGHRS and CDR2 YFSETQ. There are 16 residues in the CDR3. The V end lost 4 bases, the J end lost 4 bases, and 18 bases lay between the germline ends. The CDR3 loop is CASSPGEGAYGNTIYF. The CDR3, as DNA: TGCGCCAGCAGCCCCGGGGAGGGAGCTTACGGAAACACCATATATTTT.

The gene calls are TRBV4-1 and TRBJ1-2; 7 positions match TRBD1. The CDR3 extends over 14 amino acids. Germline values: CDR1 MGHRA, CDR2 YSYEKL. The V and J ends lost 3 bases and 8 bases, in that order; junction bases with no gene match: 9. This CDR3 is CASSHPQGSGGYTF. As DNA, the CDR3 is TGCGCCAGCAGCCATCCACAGGGGTCAGGAGGCTACACCTTC.